This TCR beta chain was sequenced during a study of blood T cell repertoires in COVID-19. Study overall: PBMCs, B-cell-depleted T cells, or T cells provided the cDNA or gDNA that made up the material.

Sequencing used immunoSEQ multiplex PCR; TCRdb keeps in-frame clones, though not all of them. The table shows roughly 200,000 clones, with around 85% occurring only once. The CDR3 is made up of 13 amino acids. The V gene's germline CDR1 is SGHTA and CDR2 FQGNSA. Trimming cost V 5 bases and J 5 bases; bases outside gene matches: 2. The material sequenced was PBMCs or T cells enriched from blood (not recorded which). This sequence originates from a man aged 35-49 years who had recovered from COVID-19. The chain combines TRBV7-2 with TRBJ2-5; TRBD2 agrees at 10 bases. The CDR3, as DNA: TGTGCCAGCAGCCTTAGCGGGAGGGAGACCCAGTACTTC. The encoded protein is CASSLSGRETQYF. The full variable domain, rest sourced from reference TRBV7-2 and TRBJ2-5, is GAGVSQSPSNKVTEKGKDVELRCDPISGHTALYWYRQSLGQGLEFLIYFQGNSAPDKSGLPSDRFSAERTGGSVSTLTIQRTQQEDSAVYLCASSLSGRETQYFGPGTRLLVL.